The T cell receptor (beta chain) described here comes from a study of T cell repertoires in cytomegalovirus infection (dated by TCRdb to between 2018 and 2021). Regarding the complete study: The peptide stimulations were aimed at well-studied HLA-B-restricted epitopes as well as recently identified HLA-C-restricted CMV epitopes, whose presentation resists viral immunomodulation. The HLA type of each donor mattered for the analysis, because public TCR beta signatures pointed to carriage of CMV infection along with the matching HLA type. The full study reports these points: In the ex vivo response, HLA-C-restricted CMV-specific TCR beta clonotypes were dominant, and in two of eight donors the single most frequent clonotype came from this HLA-C-restricted group. Carriers of CMV infection plus the relevant HLA type were discriminated by the cumulative frequency of public TCR beta family members in the study cohort and in an independent roughly 370-donor cohort.

At the junction V is shortened by 6 bases and J by 4 bases, with 10 bases in between. The germline V gene (reference sequence) supplies CDR1 LNHDA and CDR2 SQIVND. Counted from cysteine to phenylalanine, this CDR3 has 13 amino acids. The CDR3 DNA has 39 bases and is translated from base 1. These reads were obtained on an Illumina HiSeq 1500. TCRdb passed the public sequencing reads through fastp at Q25 and MiXCR, retaining productive beta sequences. Each record represents a unique CDR3 protein, reported with the most common genes and DNA among its rows. For this sample there are fewer than 900,000 distinct CDR3 sequences; almost 30% appear just once. The ten biggest clones cover about 12% of the sample. A note on this clonotype: Its antigen remains unidentified. Base qualities were left out, and no much larger clone turns up one base away.

The meaning of the sample's treatment or condition label: in vitro stimulation with specific CMV peptide epitopes to enrich CMV-specific T cells. The sequences come from cultured CD8+ T cells from PBMCs, collected from culture after CMV antigen stimulation. The receptor comes from a human donor in good health (CMV status not recorded). Some clones in this sample may be carry-over from other donors' samples. The chain is made from TRBV19 and TRBJ1-5; possibly the D gene is TRBD1, per 5 matching bases. The CDR3 here reads CASRSWGNQPQHF. The DNA sequence reads TGTGCCAGTAGAAGTTGGGGGAATCAGCCCCAGCATTTT.